These T cell receptor beta chains were read from a single sample in a study of T cells in Graves' hyperthyroidism and ophthalmopathy. In TCRdb, the multiplex PCR reads were re-called with MiXCR into one record per CDR3 protein. The sample includes approximately 520,000 distinct CDR3 sequences, around 22% of them seen just once. The sample consisted of blood. These receptors all stem from a woman in her twenties or thirties with Graves' ophthalmopathy. The CDR3 runs from the conserved cysteine through the conserved F or W.

TRBJ1-1,TRBV13,CASSLVPGQLDTEAFF
TRBJ2-2,TRBV7-8,CASSLNDGGTGELFF
TRBJ2-7,TRBV28,CASRTGTSGGAGEQYF
TRBJ2-2,TRBV3-1,CASSIRNRNTGELFF
TRBJ2-4,TRBV20-1,CSAKDRVEIQYF
TRBJ2-5,TRBV28,CASTPWEGGYETQYF
TRBJ1-1,TRBV14,CASSPRYRGTEAFF
TRBJ2-7,TRBV18,CASSPGQGTEQYF
TRBJ1-1,TRBV12-3/TRBV12-4,CASSLGWNMNTEAFF
TRBJ2-7,TRBV29-1,CSVYTTDRGHEQYF
TRBJ2-1,TRBV12-5,CASGLAKYGSGYNEQFF
TRBJ2-5,TRBV29-1,CSVEETGYQETQYF
TRBJ1-1,TRBV3-1,CASSQEFRGNTEAFF
TRBJ2-7,TRBV30,CAWSVGGQGAHEQYF
TRBJ1-1,TRBV11-3,CASSRDENTEAFF
TRBJ1-1,TRBV20-1,CSAVQGASEAFF
TRBJ2-7,TRBV5-1,CASSLVGSHEQYF
TRBJ2-5,TRBV6-2/TRBV6-3,CASSGLAGNLETQYF
TRBJ1-1,TRBV4-3,CASSQDVRPGVNTEAFF
TRBJ1-1,TRBV6-5,CASSYHGYTEAFF
TRBJ2-5,TRBV2,CASSGTLAETQYF
TRBJ1-1,TRBV15,CATSRVGGRNTEAFF
TRBJ2-7,TRBV7-9,CASSLGTGYSYEQYF
TRBJ2-5,TRBV14,CASSPFGLGLETQYF
TRBJ2-5,TRBV20-1,CSASRDNQETQYF
TRBJ2-5,TRBV20-1,CSARKDLVRETQYF
TRBJ1-1,TRBV27,CASSSPGAGGSSTEAFF
TRBJ2-2,TRBV5-1,CASSLEPASPANTGELFF
TRBJ1-3,TRBV24-1,CATSDRDRGPGNTIYF
TRBJ1-1,TRBV18,CASSPEQGSAGEAFF
TRBJ2-7,TRBV6-1,CASSREGGTYEQYF
TRBJ1-1,TRBV3-1,CASSPRDPMNTEAFF
TRBJ2-7,TRBV20-1,CSAIVTGGASYEQYF
TRBJ2-5,TRBV6-2/TRBV6-3,CASSYTHRLTYQETQYF
TRBJ1-5,TRBV6-2/TRBV6-3,CASSQWDSNQPQHF
TRBJ1-2,TRBV27,CASSPKDGTYGYTF
TRBJ2-5,TRBV5-1,CASTSQETQYF
TRBJ1-1,TRBV13,CASRPRGGMNTEAFF
TRBJ2-5,TRBV7-2,CASSLVLGQVQETQYF
TRBJ2-7,TRBV11-2,CASSLDWLQGYEQYF
TRBJ1-2,TRBV6-4,CASRDRQGTSRGYGYTF
TRBJ2-7,TRBV7-9,CASSRTSGGYEQYF
TRBJ2-7,TRBV30,CAWTSERLEEQYF
TRBJ1-2,TRBV6-2/TRBV6-3,CASSYRDRANYGYTF
TRBJ2-5,TRBV2,CASSLEVVGETQYF
TRBJ1-2,TRBV2,CASSVRTAFYGYTF
TRBJ2-7,TRBV6-1,CASSKDRGRFYEQYF
TRBJ1-5,TRBV10-2,CASSDLGGQPQHF
TRBJ1-1,TRBV6-5,CASTDRGNTEAFF
TRBJ2-7,TRBV2,CASRTVTGAPEQYF
TRBJ1-5,TRBV12-3/TRBV12-4,CASSPTGEYQPQHF